The 2 T cell receptor beta chains below were found in one sample sequenced in a study of CD8 T cells in Susac syndrome. RNA in amounts of roughly 0.5 to 1 ug was reverse transcribed with random hexamers. TCRdb itself ran the immunoSEQ multiplex PCR reads through MiXCR, one entry per CDR3 protein. The sample includes 200,000 to 300,000 distinct CDR3 sequences, 96% of them seen just once. The sample taken for sequencing was CD4+ T cells from PBMCs. These receptors were collected from a human donor with Susac syndrome.

The V call is TRBV6-4, the J call TRBJ2-2; 7 nucleotides line up with TRBD1. The CDR3 is made up of 16 amino acids. The ends lost 5 bases at V and 0 bases at J; junction bases unmatched: 6. Germline V gives CDR1 MRHNA, CDR2 SNTAGT. CDR3 amino acids: CASSPAGTANTGELFF. The CDR3 DNA sequence: TGTGCCAGCAGTCCTGCCGGGACAGCGAACACCGGGGAGCTGTTTTTT.

The rearrangement uses TRBV19 and TRBJ2-7; 8 nucleotides line up with TRBD1. Germline V CDR1 and CDR2: LNHDA, SQIVND (reference sequence). This CDR3 comprises 13 residues. V was pared by 11 bases and J by 5 bases, with 11 bases of the junction left unmatched. CDR3 in DNA: TGTGCCTGCTCCGGGACAGGATTCGACGAGCAGTACTTC. Translated, it gives CACSGTGFDEQYF.